This TCR beta chain was recorded in a study of cytomegalovirus exposure and HLA in healthy donors. This CDR3 is built from 15 residues. Trimming cost V 4 bases and J 1 base; bases outside gene matches: 5. Germline V lookup: CDR1 MDHEN, CDR2 SYDVKM. The table lists this clone with a few counts. Repertoires were generated with immunoSEQ multiplex PCR, while TCRdb's copy carries only in-frame clones and drops some. The table shows 150,000 to 200,000 clones, with 86% occurring only once. The sequenced material came from PBMCs. The source of this sequence is a woman between 18 and 30 years old in good health and CMV-seronegative. The chain carries TRBV28 and TRBJ2-3, with TRBD1 matching 7 bases. CDR3 bases: TGTGCCAGCAGTTCCTTAGGGACAGGCACAGATACGCAGTATTTT. It yields the protein CASSSLGTGTDTQYF.